The 11 T cell receptor beta chains given below trace back to one sample, sequenced in a study of spatial heterogeneity in lung cancer. TCRdb analysed the 5' RACE reads with MiXCR anew, one entry per CDR3 protein. This table holds about 39,000 distinct CDR3 sequences, under 6.5% found once. The time point denotes: sample taken at primary tumor resection. Researchers sequenced whole RNA taken from tumor, nontumor lung or frozen PBMC without sorting. The sequencing here drew on PBMCs, taken at surgery. These receptors all come from a male donor with early-stage non-small cell lung cancer.

There are a few counts of this clonotype. The chain is built from TRBV5-6 and TRBJ2-3; 9 nucleotides align to TRBD2. The ends lost 4 bases at V and 1 base at J; junction bases unmatched: 10. This CDR3 region has 17 residues. CDR1 and CDR2 (germline): SGHDT, YYEEEE. CDR3 loop: CASSPERSSGGTDTQYF. For the CDR3, the DNA is TGTGCCAGCAGCCCTGAGAGGTCTAGCGGGGGCACAGATACGCAGTATTTT.

This clonotype showed up many times. The gene calls are TRBV9 and TRBJ1-6, with unresolved D. Trimming pared 0 bases from V and 9 bases from J, leaving 19 bases between. CDR1 is SGDLS and CDR2 is YYNGEE in the germline V gene. There are 17 residues in the CDR3. The CDR3 DNA is TGTGCCAGCAGCGTAGGTCGTACCGGGCCTTCGAGTTCACCCCTCCACTTT. Protein sequence: CASSVGRTGPSSSPLHF.

The chain uses TRBV6-5 and TRBJ2-3; D possibly uses TRBD1 or TRBD2 (6 bases each). Germline-derived CDR1 and CDR2 are MNHEY and SVGAGI. CDR3 length: 15 residues. V was trimmed by 6 bases and J by 0 bases, leaving 13 bases between them. CDR3 in amino acids: CASRGGLTSTDTQYF. Here the CDR3 DNA reads TGTGCCAGCAGGGGGGGCCTAACTAGCACAGATACGCAGTATTTT.

The chain has TRBV6-2 or TRBV6-3 and TRBJ2-5, with D maybe TRBD2 (6 bases). Germline assignment: CDR1 MNHEY and CDR2 SVGEGT. The CDR3 is 13 residues long. Trimming removed 5 bases from V and 7 bases from J, with 14 bases in between. This chain's CDR3 is CASSKGGRGTQYF. The CDR3 nucleotides read TGTGCCAGCAGTAAGGGAGGTCGGGGGACCCAGTACTTC.

This clonotype was recorded at least ten times. This chain uses TRBV28 with TRBJ1-5, with 9 bases lining up with TRBD1. V lost 4 bases, J lost 4 bases, and 2 bases stayed unmatched. The CDR3 extends over 14 amino acids. The germline gives CDR1 MDHEN, CDR2 SYDVKM. CDR3 residues: CASSSGQGNQPQHF. CDR3 coding DNA: TGTGCCAGCAGTTCCGGACAGGGGAATCAGCCCCAGCATTTT.

In its sample, this clonotype was seen a few times. V usage is TRBV30 and J usage is TRBJ2-5; possible D gene TRBD1, 6 bases. The CDR3 has 15 residues. Trimming took off 4 bases at V and 1 base at J, with 16 bases between the two ends. Germline CDR1 and CDR2: GTSNPN and SVGIG (reference sequence). The CDR3 spells CAWTPGAYPQETQYF. CDR3 bases: TGTGCCTGGACCCCAGGGGCTTATCCCCAAGAGACCCAGTACTTC.

This clonotype has at least ten counts. The chain links TRBV29-1 to TRBJ1-4; D is uncertain. The CDR3 covers 13 residues. Germline CDR1 is SQVTM and CDR2 is ANQGSEA. V was clipped by 7 bases and J by 0 bases, with 9 bases between them. The CDR3 loop is CSALTSTNEKLFF. The CDR3 bases are TGCAGCGCACTGACATCAACTAATGAAAAACTGTTTTTT.

This clonotype was counted between two and nine times. The chain joins TRBV5-1 to TRBJ2-7, with D maybe TRBD1 (5 bases). Germline CDR1 and CDR2: SGHRS and YFSETQ. The CDR3 is made up of 13 amino acids. V was shortened by 3 bases and J by 2 bases, with 9 bases between the two germline ends. Written as DNA, the CDR3 is TGCGCCAGCAGCTCGACAGTGACCTACGAGCAGTACTTC. It translates to CASSSTVTYEQYF.

In this sample, this clonotype turned up many times. V is TRBV7-2 and J is TRBJ2-5; D uncertain. Between the trimmed V and J ends, which lost 4 bases and 1 base, there was a span of 10 bases. Germline V gene sequence: CDR1 SGHTA, CDR2 FQGNSA. The CDR3 loop spans 14 amino acids. CDR3 bases: TGTGCCAGCAGCTCCCGGTTCATCCAAGAGACCCAGTACTTC. Translation: CASSSRFIQETQYF.

This clonotype was observed many times. This chain connects TRBV12-3 or TRBV12-4 to TRBJ2-2, with D perhaps TRBD1 (5 bases). The length of the CDR3 is 15 residues. V lost 3 bases, J lost 5 bases, and 13 bases lay in between. CDR3 DNA: TGTGCCAGCAGTTTTGGGGCCTCTTCGACCGGGGAGCTGTTTTTT. Translating gives CASSFGASSTGELFF.

The sample holds a few counts of this clonotype. This chain links TRBV6-2 or TRBV6-3 with TRBJ2-5; tentatively, D is TRBD2 (5 bases). The V and J ends lost 4 bases and 2 bases respectively, with 14 bases between them. The CDR3 has 15 amino acids. From germline, CDR1 is MNHEY and CDR2 SVGEGT. CDR3 sequence: CASSFPGVAQETQYF. In DNA, the CDR3 is TGTGCCAGCAGTTTTCCCGGGGTAGCACAAGAGACCCAGTACTTC.